These 2 T cell receptor beta chains were all obtained from the same sample, sequenced in a study of blood T cell repertoires in COVID-19. The method was immunoSEQ multiplex PCR; TCRdb's version includes in-frame clones alone and lacks a portion of them. Of about 80,000 clones in the sample, about 83% were seen once. Material for sequencing was peripheral blood. All receptors derive from a man aged 25-45 years with acute or convalescent COVID-19.

This chain links TRBV30 with TRBJ2-1; 8 nucleotides line up with TRBD2. The J segment lost 5 bases and the V segment lost 3 bases, leaving 3 bases of the junction unmatched. CDR3 size: 13 residues. Germline loops: CDR1 GTSNPN, CDR2 SVGIG (reference sequence). CDR3 region: CAWRLAGHNEQFF. The DNA of the CDR3 is TGTGCCTGGAGATTAGCGGGACACAATGAGCAGTTCTTC.

The V gene is TRBV7-2, the J gene TRBJ1-6; TRBD1 is a possible D gene (6 bases). The CDR3 has 15 residues. CDR1 and CDR2 from the germline V gene are SGHTA and FQGNSA. V gave up 5 bases and J gave up 3 bases, with 11 bases separating them. The CDR3 spells CASSPMTGYNSPLHF. As DNA, the CDR3 is TGTGCCAGCAGCCCCATGACAGGCTATAATTCACCCCTCCACTTT.